This TCR beta chain was recorded in a study of blood T cell repertoires in COVID-19. The wider study: Material from acute and convalescent COVID-19 was sourced from the United States, Italy and Spain. From T cells, B-cell-depleted T cells, or PBMCs came the material, which was cDNA or gDNA.

Seattle patients were enrolled during active infection and followed longitudinally. In the original workflow: Counts of nucleated cells, estimated from reference gene primer amplification, were obtained. TCRdb's copy holds only in-frame clones and misses some; the assay was immunoSEQ multiplex PCR. The V and J calls and the clone size are those of that table, but D and trimming were determined from the DNA. The data hold about 430,000 clones, with 85% to 90% observed a single time. The CDR3 extends over 17 amino acids. The germline CDR1 and CDR2 sequences are SGDLS and YYNGEE. V trimming: 0 bases; J trimming: 3 bases; junction bases outside the gene matches: 3.

The chain links TRBV9 to TRBJ2-1; 13 nucleotides align to TRBD2. Sequences were obtained from peripheral blood. The receptor comes from a man younger than 30 with COVID-19, enrolled during active disease. This chain's CDR3 is CASSVGTSGSVYNEQFF. DNA for the CDR3: TGTGCCAGCAGCGTAGGGACTAGCGGGAGTGTCTACAATGAGCAGTTCTTC.